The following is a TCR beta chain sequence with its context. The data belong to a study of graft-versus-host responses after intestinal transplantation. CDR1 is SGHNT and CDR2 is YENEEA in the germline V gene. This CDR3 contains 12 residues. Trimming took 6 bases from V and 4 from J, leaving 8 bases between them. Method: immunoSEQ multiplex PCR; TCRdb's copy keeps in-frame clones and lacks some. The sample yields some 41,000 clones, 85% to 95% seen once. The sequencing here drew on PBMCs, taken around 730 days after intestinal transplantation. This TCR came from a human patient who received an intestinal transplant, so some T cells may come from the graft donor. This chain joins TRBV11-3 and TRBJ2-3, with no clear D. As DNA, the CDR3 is TGTGCCAGCAGTGGTACCGCAGATACGCAGTATTTT. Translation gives CASSGTADTQYF.